Listed here is a single T cell receptor (beta chain). This specimen belongs to a study of blood T cells in healthy people across ages. V lost 0 bases to trimming and J lost 2 bases, with 13 bases between them. CDR3 length: 16 amino acids. A second roughly 7 to 11 cycle PCR used barcoded and J-beta primers. TCRdb used MiXCR to reprocess the 5' RACE reads, holding one entry per CDR3 protein. The table lists about 720,000 distinct CDR3 sequences, about 20% of them singletons. Sequenced input: blood. The source is a man between 65 and 85 years old in good health. This chain uses TRBV12-3 or TRBV12-4 with TRBJ2-5, with D possibly called TRBD1 or TRBD2 (6 bases each). The CDR3: CASSLALRGVQETQYF. The CDR3 nucleotides read TGTGCCAGCAGTTTAGCGCTTAGGGGGGTTCAAGAGACCCAGTACTTC.